This T cell receptor beta chain appears in the sequencing data of a study of cytomegalovirus exposure and HLA in healthy donors. Across the whole study: Caucasian-associated ancestry cluster membership applied to approximately 80% of 300 to 450 genotyped donors.

PCR amplification relied on 60 Vbeta primers (plus 13 Jbeta primers). Under the authors' procedure: As a later analysis found, there were 60 million to 90 million unique TCR beta chains, of which some 9.9 million were shared. Only in-frame clones appear in the TCRdb table, and some are missing; sequencing was by immunoSEQ multiplex PCR. V and J calls and clone size are copied from that table; D and trimming were computed from the DNA. The repertoire holds about 94,000 clones, with roughly three quarters as singletons. Per germline, CDR1 GTSNPN and CDR2 SVGIG (reference sequence). V was pared by 0 bases and J by 12 bases, with 11 bases between. The CDR3 sequence is 11 residues long. Study observations and caveats: One cluster of highly shared sequence variants probably arose as a sequencing artifact. Among TCR beta chains, those listed as cytomegalovirus-associated numbered roughly 150.

This clone came up once. Its antigen is undetermined. Sequencing input: PBMCs. The receptor was derived from a woman in her thirties or forties in good health and CMV-seronegative. This chain uses TRBV30 with TRBJ1-2; maybe TRBD1 (5 bases). CDR3 sequence reads: CAWSVLGTHTF. The CDR3 bases are TGTGCCTGGAGTGTACTGGGGACTCACACCTTC. The whole variable domain, filled in from reference TRBV30 and TRBJ1-2, reads SQTIHQWPATLVQPVGSPLSLECTVEGTSNPNLYWYRQAAGRGLQLLFYSVGIGQISSEVPQNLSASRPQDRQFILSSKKLLLSDSGFYLCAWSVLGTHTFGSGTRLTVV.